The rows below give T cell receptor beta chains drawn from one sample of a study of T cells in Graves' hyperthyroidism and ophthalmopathy. TCRdb redid the calling of the multiplex PCR reads with MiXCR, one entry per CDR3 protein. The sample yields approximately 400,000 distinct CDR3 sequences, about a fifth seen once. Sequences were obtained from blood. These receptors were obtained from a woman aged 18-30 years with Graves' hyperthyroidism. Each CDR3 is given with its conserved first and last residue. The order of the fields is V gene, J gene, clone size, D gene, CDR3 DNA, CDR3 protein. D genes are given only for firm matches. Where a row states a size, it is once, few, many or the class of an expanded clone; other rows omit it.

TRBV20-1	TRBJ2-5	-	-	TGCAGTGCTGGGACGGGGGTTGATCCGGAGACCCAGTACTTC	CSAGTGVDPETQYF
TRBV12-3/TRBV12-4	TRBJ1-5	many	-	TGTGCCAGCAGTTTATCGGGGTTGGAAAGCAATCAGCCCCAGCATTTT	CASSLSGLESNQPQHF
TRBV3-1	TRBJ1-5	many	-	TGTGCCAGCAGCCAAGCTGGCAGCAATCAGCCCCAGCATTTT	CASSQAGSNQPQHF
TRBV5-1	TRBJ2-7	-	-	TGCGCCAGCAGCTTCGGTCACGCAGGGGCCCTAGGGGAGCAGTACTTC	CASSFGHAGALGEQYF
TRBV15	TRBJ2-5	many	TRBD2	TGTGCCACCAGCAGAGATCTATTGAGACTAGCGGGGGAGACCCAGTACTTC	CATSRDLLRLAGETQYF
TRBV7-8	TRBJ1-1	many	TRBD1	TGTGCCAGCAGCTCCTGGACAGGGGGCGGTGAAGCTTTCTTT	CASSSWTGGGEAFF
TRBV11-2	TRBJ2-5	many	TRBD2	TGTGCCAGCAGCTTAGGCACTAGCGGGGTGAGGGAGACCCAGTACTTC	CASSLGTSGVRETQYF
TRBV6-1	TRBJ2-7	many	-	TGTGCCAGCAGTGCCCTTACGGACGTCTGGAGCTCCTACGAGCAGTACTTC	CASSALTDVWSSYEQYF
TRBV27	TRBJ1-1	many	-	TGTGCCAGCAGTTTGGAACGGTCCAACACTGAAGCTTTCTTT	CASSLERSNTEAFF
TRBV20-1	TRBJ2-5	many	-	TGCAGTGCTAGGATCACAGGACAAGAGACCCAGTACTTC	CSARITGQETQYF
TRBV7-2	TRBJ2-5	many	TRBD2	TGTGCCAGCAGCTTATGGGCGAGCGGGGGGGCTCGGGCCCAGTACTTC	CASSLWASGGARAQYF
TRBV15	TRBJ2-7	many	-	TGTGCCACCAGCAGAGATATGGGACGGGGGTCCTACGAGCAGTACTTC	CATSRDMGRGSYEQYF
TRBV18	TRBJ1-1	many	-	TGTGCCAGCTCACCACCGGGGAGGAACACTGAAGCTTTCTTT	CASSPPGRNTEAFF
TRBV24-1	TRBJ2-5	many	-	TGTGCCACCAGTGTTGGTAGGGGAGGAGACCAAGAGACCCAGTACTTC	CATSVGRGGDQETQYF
TRBV28	TRBJ1-2	many	-	TGTGCCAGCAGTTTAATGGGCCAGGGCAAAACTTATGGCTACACCTTC	CASSLMGQGKTYGYTF
TRBV15	TRBJ2-1	few	-	TGTGCCACCAGCAGAGAAAGTAATGAGCAGTTCTTC	CATSRESNEQFF
TRBV18	TRBJ1-1	-	-	TGTGCCAGCTCACCCCAGGGTACAGCTTTCTTT	CASSPQGTAFF